The T cell receptor (beta chain) under discussion was sequenced for a study of blood T cell repertoires in COVID-19. Turning to the study itself: Samples of COVID-19 (acute and convalescent) were obtained from the United States, Italy and Spain. T cells, B-cell-depleted T cells, or PBMCs supplied cDNA or gDNA.

Profiling relied on immunoSEQ multiplex PCR, and the TCRdb table lists in-frame clones only, not all of them. This table holds about 200,000 clones, 70% to 90% found once. The source of this sequence is a man between 60 and 70 years old with acute or convalescent COVID-19. The sequenced sample consisted of peripheral blood.

The CDR3 DNA reads TGTGCCAGCTCGCGGCTTGGGGGCCCCACAGATACGCAGTATTTT. This gives the protein CASSRLGGPTDTQYF. The J gene is TRBJ2-3, the V gene TRBV7-8, with D possibly being TRBD1 (6 bases). The CDR3 covers 15 residues. The germline V and J ends were trimmed by 8 bases and 2 bases, with 17 bases remaining between them. Germline V lookup: CDR1 SGHVS, CDR2 FQNEAQ.